There are many counts of the clone carrying this T cell receptor (beta chain). This record belongs to a study of T cell repertoires in cytomegalovirus infection. Germline values: CDR1 SGHTA, CDR2 FQGNSA. The CDR3 is 15 residues long. Trimming took 6 bases from V and 4 from J, leaving 15 bases between them. TCRdb used MiXCR to reprocess the reads, holding one entry per CDR3 protein. The sample records about 490,000 distinct CDR3 sequences, roughly 29% being singletons. This sequence was found in a human donor in good health (CMV status not recorded). Some clones in this sample may be carry-over from other donors' samples. The V and J genes are TRBV7-2 and TRBJ2-2, with a possible D match to TRBD2 (5 bases). Sequenced material: PBMCs. The chain's CDR3 is CASRRVSVSTGELFF. The DNA for the CDR3 is TGTGCCAGCAGGAGGGTCTCTGTATCCACCGGGGAGCTGTTTTTT.